This passage covers 23 T cell receptor beta chains from one sample sequenced in a study of metastatic and nonmetastatic thyroid tumors. TCRdb re-clonotyped the PCR reads through MiXCR. Here the sample spans about 40,000 clones, roughly a sixth being singletons. Patients underwent thyroid surgery, and none had received any treatment before it. What was sequenced was blood. These receptors were taken from a female donor with papillary thyroid cancer or a benign thyroid nodule (not recorded which). Some clones in this sample may be carry-over from other donors' samples.

In the case of this clone: Sequence at one end of the junction differs from germline and may be a read error. CDR3 sequence reads: CSAIQGTATDMQYF. CDR3 in DNA: TGCAGTGCCATACAGGGGACGGCAACAGATATGCAGTATTTT. The V call is TRBV20-1, the J call TRBJ2-3; 7 bases are a match to TRBD1. This CDR3 has 14 residues. From germline, CDR1 is DFQATT and CDR2 SNEGSKA (reference sequence).

This sequence joins TRBV27 and TRBJ2-1; 12 bases align to TRBD2. This CDR3 comprises 16 residues. The ends lost 2 bases at V and 6 bases at J; junction bases unmatched: 5. Per the germline V gene, CDR1 is MNHEY and CDR2 is SMNVEV (reference sequence). DNA of the CDR3: TGTGCCAGCAGTTTAAGGTCTAGCGGGAGGGCCAATGAGCAGTTCTTC. This encodes CASSLRSSGRANEQFF.

A remark on this clone: Since a much larger clone is just one base distant, this may be a read error. The chain combines TRBV9 with TRBJ1-1, with D tentatively TRBD1 (5 bases). Germline V gene lookup returns CDR1 SGDLS and CDR2 YYNGEE. The CDR3 runs 14 residues. Written as DNA, the CDR3 is TGTGCCGGCAGCCCGGCAGGGTTGGCCACTGAAGCTTTCTTT. This translates into CAGSPAGLATEAFF.

This clone was counted ten times or more. The CDR3, as DNA: TGCGCCAGCAGCTTGCCGACAGGGGAGGCAAATGAAAAACTGTTTTTT. Translation gives CASSLPTGEANEKLFF. This rearrangement joins TRBV5-1 to TRBJ1-4; TRBD1 matches 8 bases. CDR1 SGHRS and CDR2 YFSETQ come from the germline V gene. Trimming at V came to 1 base and at J to 5 bases, leaving 7 bases not matched to a gene. The CDR3 is 16 amino acids.

At least ten counts were recorded for this clone. The V call is TRBV10-1, the J call TRBJ2-1, with D tentatively TRBD2 (7 bases). The V gene lost 8 bases and the J gene lost 6 bases, with 32 bases spanning the gap. Germline V gene lookup returns CDR1 WNHNN and CDR2 SYGVQD (reference sequence). This CDR3 spans 19 amino acids. CDR3 sequence reads: CASRGWGGGPFYESNEQFF. Here the CDR3 DNA reads TGCGCCAGCCGAGGATGGGGAGGGGGGCCTTTTTATGAGAGCAATGAGCAGTTCTTC.

This clone was counted ten times or more. For the CDR3, the DNA is TGTGCCAGCAGCCCAGAGGGTCTCGGGGAGCTGTTTTTT. Protein sequence: CASSPEGLGELFF. V and J are TRBV11-3 and TRBJ2-2; tentative D call: TRBD2 (5 bases). The CDR3 extends over 13 amino acids. Trimming took 5 bases from V and 7 from J, leaving 11 bases between them. Per the germline V gene, CDR1 is SGHNT and CDR2 is YENEEA.

A word on this clone: Compared with germline, one end of the junction differs, possibly owing to a read error. The rearrangement links TRBV6-1 to TRBJ1-5; unclear D gene. The CDR3 covers 13 residues. Per germline, CDR1 MNHNS and CDR2 SASEGT. CDR3 sequence reads: CASSEAELHPHHF. CDR3 in DNA: TGTGCCAGCAGTGAAGCTGAGCTCCATCCCCATCATTTT.

The table lists this clone with many counts. J is TRBJ1-1 and V is TRBV7-3; D remains unclear. V was shortened by 5 bases and J by 0 bases, with 13 bases between the two germline ends. Germline V gives CDR1 SGHTA, CDR2 FQGTGA. This CDR3 comprises 15 residues. This chain's CDR3 is CASSPTDDMNTEAFF. CDR3 nucleotides: TGTGCCAGCAGCCCGACGGACGACATGAACACTGAAGCTTTCTTT. Variable domain in full (rest from reference TRBV7-3 and TRBJ1-1): GAGVSQTPSNKVTEKGKYVELRCDPISGHTALYWYRQSLGQGPEFLIYFQGTGAADDSGLPNDRFFAVRPEGSVSTLKIQRTERGDSAVYLCASSPTDDMNTEAFFGQGTRLTVV.

This rearrangement joins TRBV2 to TRBJ2-2; TRBD2 matches at 10 bases. The V gene end was trimmed by 7 bases and the J gene end by 7 bases; junction bases not matched to a gene: 9. The CDR3 has 15 amino acids. Looked up from germline, CDR1 is SNHLY and CDR2 is FYNNEI. CDR3 nucleotides: TGTGCCAGCAAACGGACTAGCGGAGGGGACGGGGAGCTGTTTTTT. This codes for CASKRTSGGDGELFF.

At least ten counts were recorded for this clone. The chain carries TRBV28 and TRBJ2-3; D is unclear. This CDR3 is built from 15 residues. Trimming took 6 bases from V and 6 from J, leaving 19 bases between them. Germline V gene lookup returns CDR1 MDHEN and CDR2 SYDVKM. The CDR3 DNA reads TGTGCCAGCAGCCCGAGGTTACGCGTTGTGGATACGCAGTATTTT. Amino acid sequence: CASSPRLRVVDTQYF.

This clone was recorded at least ten times. V usage is TRBV6-1 and J usage is TRBJ1-1; tentatively, D is TRBD1 (5 bases). The CDR3 is 13 residues long. Germline lookup yields CDR1 MNHNS and CDR2 SASEGT. V gave up 4 bases and J gave up 0 bases, with 6 bases separating them. The CDR3 sequence is CASSVGVNTEAFF. Here the CDR3 DNA reads TGTGCCAGCAGTGTGGGGGTGAACACTGAAGCTTTCTTT.

Remarks on this clone: A much larger clone differs from this one at a single base, so this may be a read error. At the DNA level, this CDR3 is encoded by other sequences in the same sample as well. The rearrangement joins TRBV5-1 to TRBJ2-5; possibly TRBD1 for D (5 bases). This CDR3 region has 13 residues. Looked up from germline, CDR1 is SGHRS and CDR2 is YFSETQ. The DNA for the CDR3 is TGCGCCGGCAGCCCCAGGGTAATGGAGACCCAGTACTTC. The encoded protein is CAGSPRVMETQYF.

This clone was observed at least ten times. The V call is TRBV28, the J call TRBJ1-5, with unresolved D. Trimming left V 8 bases short and J 6 bases short, with 14 bases between. CDR1 is MDHEN, CDR2 SYDVKM, per germline. This CDR3 comprises 13 residues. DNA for the CDR3: TGTGCCAGCTCTCCAGAGGGCATTCAGCCCCAGCATTTT. This encodes CASSPEGIQPQHF.

This clone was recorded many times. This sequence joins TRBV7-9 and TRBJ2-4, with a weak D call TRBD1 (6 bases). The germline CDR1 and CDR2 sequences are SEHNR and FQNEAQ (reference sequence). The CDR3 sequence is 17 residues long. The V gene lost 5 bases and the J gene lost 1 base, with 18 bases spanning the gap. The CDR3 nucleotides are TGTGCCAGCAGCACCCGACAGGCCAATTGGGCCAAAAACATTCAGTACTTC. Amino acid sequence: CASSTRQANWAKNIQYF.

The sample holds many counts of this clone. The V call is TRBV10-3, the J call TRBJ1-2, with no clear D. The germline gives CDR1 ENHRY, CDR2 SYGVKD. Trimming stripped 0 bases from V and 6 bases from J, with 5 bases between. CDR3 size: 12 residues. The CDR3 DNA reads TGTGCCATCAGTGAGTCAGATAATGGCTACACCTTC. The encoded protein is CAISESDNGYTF.

The table lists this clone with many counts. This sample includes further DNA sequences coding for the same CDR3. The rearrangement uses TRBV11-2 and TRBJ1-2; 11 nucleotides align to TRBD1. Germline V CDR1 and CDR2: SGHAT, FQNNGV. V dropped 2 bases and J dropped 9; count of bases not matched to a gene: 5. CDR3 size: 14 residues. The CDR3 DNA sequence: TGTGCCAGCAGCTTACTCGGACAGGGGGCTAGCTACACCTTC. It is translated as CASSLLGQGASYTF.

CDR3: CASSTGTSSSTDTQYF. DNA of the CDR3: TGCGCCAGCAGCACCGGGACTAGCTCTTCCACAGATACGCAGTATTTT. The V and J genes are TRBV5-1 and TRBJ2-3; TRBD2 matches 9 bases. Germline V gene lookup returns CDR1 SGHRS and CDR2 YFSETQ. V shed 4 bases, J shed 2 bases, and the junction held 8 bases outside the gene matches. CDR3 size: 16 residues.

This clone was found a few times. The junction differs from germline at one of its ends, possibly a read error. This chain connects TRBV28 to TRBJ1-2; D is possibly TRBD1 (6 bases). Germline CDR1 is MDHEN and CDR2 is SYDVKM. The CDR3 is 15 residues long. The CDR3 DNA follows: TGTGTCAGCAGTCCGGGAGGACAGCGTAACTATGGCTACACCTTC. It specifies CVSSPGGQRNYGYTF.

The chain joins TRBV30 to TRBJ2-7; TRBD2 aligns across 12 bases. This CDR3 has 15 amino acids. J gave up 2 bases and V 1 base, and 3 bases lay outside the gene matches. CDR1 is GTSNPN, CDR2 SVGIG, per germline (reference sequence). CDR3 amino acids: CAWSEGLAGPYEQYF. The CDR3 region has the DNA TGTGCCTGGAGTGAAGGACTAGCGGGACCCTACGAGCAGTACTTC.

By share, this clone counts as medium-sized. V usage is TRBV6-1 and J usage is TRBJ1-3, with TRBD1 matching over 12 bases. There are 14 residues in the CDR3. Losses at the gene ends were 6 bases for V and 8 bases for J; bases not matched to a gene: 5. Germline CDR1 MNHNS, CDR2 SASEGT. The CDR3 region is CASSRDRGQDTIYF. The CDR3 region has the DNA TGTGCCAGCAGCCGGGACAGGGGGCAAGACACCATATATTTT.

The table lists this clone with many counts. The rearrangement uses TRBV25-1 and TRBJ2-7; perhaps TRBD2 as D (7 bases). The CDR3 contains 15 residues. Germline V CDR1 and CDR2: MGHDK, SYGVNS. V lost 5 bases and J 0 bases, leaving 14 bases between the germline ends. The CDR3 coding sequence is TGTGCCAGCAGTCCCGGCGGGGGCAGCTCCTACGAGCAGTACTTC. It translates to CASSPGGGSSYEQYF.

The sample holds many counts of this clone. The rearrangement joins TRBV4-2 to TRBJ2-1, with 11 positions matching TRBD1. Trimming cost V 0 bases and J 6 bases; bases outside gene matches: 4. CDR3 length: 16 residues. Looked up from germline, CDR1 is LGHNA and CDR2 is YNFKEQ. The CDR3 here is CASSQESGTGGNEQFF. The DNA of the CDR3 is TGTGCCAGCAGCCAAGAGTCCGGGACAGGGGGCAATGAGCAGTTCTTC.

The sample holds many counts of this clone. CDR3 protein: CASSASDGELFF. CDR3 sequence (DNA): TGTGCCAGCAGTGCTAGTGACGGGGAGCTGTTTTTT. The V gene is TRBV2, the J gene TRBJ2-2; no definite D call. V dropped 4 bases and J dropped 7 bases, with 7 bases sitting between them. CDR1 SNHLY and CDR2 FYNNEI come from the germline V gene. The CDR3 sequence is 12 residues long.